These 17 T cell receptor beta chains came from one sample sequenced in a study of shared clonotypes between healthy human individuals. Clones were read by immunoSEQ multiplex PCR, and TCRdb kept only the in-frame ones, dropping some. The data show about 1.5 million clones, roughly 96% seen once. The specimen was naive CD4+ T cells sorted from blood. The sample's subset: CD45RA+ positively selected. Receptors originate from a man aged 25 to 40 in good health.

The chain combines TRBV5-1 with TRBJ2-1; D perhaps matches TRBD2 (5 bases). V was pared by 3 bases and J by 6 bases, with 13 bases between. CDR3 length: 14 residues. Germline-derived CDR1 and CDR2 are SGHRS and YFSETQ. The CDR3 here is CASSSSSAGNEQFF. CDR3 DNA: TGCGCCAGCAGCTCTAGCTCGGCAGGCAATGAGCAGTTCTTC.

The V and J genes are TRBV5-4 and TRBJ2-1; 7 nucleotides agree with TRBD2. In germline, CDR1 is SGHNT, CDR2 YYREEE (reference sequence). The CDR3 sequence is 16 residues long. J lost 4 bases, V lost 3 bases, and 10 bases had no gene match. CDR3 protein: CASSSLQGGRYNEQFF. The DNA for the CDR3 is TGTGCCAGCAGCTCCCTTCAGGGCGGGAGATACAATGAGCAGTTCTTC.

This chain uses TRBV7-9 with TRBJ1-5, with unresolved D. Germline V gene sequence: CDR1 SEHNR, CDR2 FQNEAQ (reference sequence). The CDR3 contains 12 residues. The V end was cut by 5 bases, the J end by 8 bases, with 10 bases between. The CDR3 reads CASSRTAEPQHF. The CDR3 bases are TGTGCCAGCAGCCGGACCGCGGAGCCCCAGCATTTT.

The rearrangement joins TRBV11-2 to TRBJ2-7; 8 nucleotides agree with TRBD1. The germline CDR1 and CDR2 sequences are SGHAT and FQNNGV. V was pared by 4 bases and J by 1 base, with 12 bases of the junction left unmatched. The CDR3 covers 17 residues. The CDR3 sequence is CASSSTQGAVISYEQYF. CDR3 sequence (DNA): TGTGCCAGCAGCTCAACCCAGGGGGCTGTAATATCCTACGAGCAGTACTTC.

The rearrangement joins TRBV7-2 to TRBJ2-3; D tentatively fits TRBD1 or TRBD2 (7 bases each). Germline CDR1 reads SGHTA; CDR2 reads FQGNSA. The CDR3 length is 17 residues. Trimming stripped 4 bases from V and 0 bases from J, with 17 bases between. CDR3 bases: TGTGCCAGCAGCTCCACAGCGGGGACAGCTAGCACAGATACGCAGTATTTT. This codes for CASSSTAGTASTDTQYF.

This sequence joins TRBV7-3 and TRBJ2-5; 7 positions agree with TRBD1. CDR1 SGHTA and CDR2 FQGTGA come from the germline V gene. V dropped 3 bases and J dropped 3; count of bases not matched to a gene: 7. This CDR3 spans 15 amino acids. CDR3 coding DNA: TGTGCCAGCAGCTTTACCGGGACAGCGGAAGAGACCCAGTACTTC. Translating it yields CASSFTGTAEETQYF.

This clone has only one observation. The chain employs TRBV7-9 and TRBJ2-4, with TRBD1 identical over 7 bases. There are 16 residues in the CDR3. Per germline, CDR1 SEHNR and CDR2 FQNEAQ (reference sequence). The V and J ends lost 4 bases and 3 bases, in that order; junction bases with no gene match: 9. The CDR3 DNA reads TGTGCCAGCAGCTCACGCCAGACAGGGCTCAAAAACATTCAGTACTTC. This gives the protein CASSSRQTGLKNIQYF.

This clone has just one count. The rearrangement joins TRBV14 to TRBJ2-3, with TRBD2 matching 9 bases. Germline CDR1 reads SGHDN; CDR2 reads FVKESK. The junction had 8 bases not matched to a gene; V was cut back by 1 base and J by 6 bases. The CDR3 contains 16 residues. The CDR3 region is CASSQVLAGRWDTQYF. Here the CDR3 DNA reads TGTGCCAGCAGCCAAGTCCTAGCGGGGCGCTGGGATACGCAGTATTTT.

The CDR3 region has the DNA TGTGCCAGCAGTTACCTGGCGGGCGTGAGAACCGGGGAGCTGTTTTTT. It specifies CASSYLAGVRTGELFF. The chain employs TRBV6-5 and TRBJ2-2, with D perhaps TRBD2 (5 bases). The germline CDR1 and CDR2 sequences are MNHEY and SVGAGI. This CDR3 is built from 16 residues. V lost 2 bases, J lost 5 bases, and 15 bases lay in between.

The V call is TRBV7-3, the J call TRBJ2-1; D possibly corresponds to TRBD2 (6 bases). The CDR3 loop spans 15 amino acids. Between the trimmed V and J ends, which lost 2 bases and 2 bases, there was a span of 10 bases. The germline gives CDR1 SGHTA, CDR2 FQGTGA. The CDR3 is CASSLGPGAYNEQFF. In DNA, the CDR3 is TGTGCCAGCAGCTTAGGTCCGGGAGCCTACAATGAGCAGTTCTTC.

This sequence joins TRBV27 and TRBJ2-7, with D perhaps TRBD1 (6 bases). V was clipped by 2 bases and J by 1 base, with 24 bases between them. The CDR3 spans 19 residues. Germline assignment: CDR1 MNHEY and CDR2 SMNVEV (reference sequence). The CDR3 protein is CASSLLTGIGGSLSYEQYF. Written as DNA, the CDR3 is TGTGCCAGCAGTTTACTTACAGGGATAGGCGGAAGCTTATCCTACGAGCAGTACTTC.

The V gene is TRBV7-9, the J gene TRBJ2-1; D unresolved. The CDR3 length is 12 residues. V was cut by 3 bases and J by 7 bases, with 7 bases left in between. From germline, CDR1 is SEHNR and CDR2 FQNEAQ (reference sequence). The CDR3 protein is CASSFLENEQFF. In nucleotides, the CDR3 is TGTGCCAGCAGCTTTTTAGAAAATGAGCAGTTCTTC.

This clone has only one observation. The DNA for the CDR3 is TGTGCCAGTAAGGAGGGAGGACAGCCCCAGCATTTT. Translation: CASKEGGQPQHF. The gene calls are TRBV19 and TRBJ1-5; D gene ambiguous. The V end lost 7 bases, the J end lost 7 bases, and 11 bases lay between the germline ends. This CDR3 is 12 amino acids long. Germline CDR1 and CDR2: LNHDA and SQIVND (reference sequence).

A word on this clone: This specimen includes other DNA sequences encoding the same CDR3. The CDR3 loop is CSAGQGNTGELFF. For the CDR3, the DNA is TGCAGCGCGGGACAGGGGAACACCGGGGAGCTGTTTTTT. V gene TRBV29-1 combines with J gene TRBJ2-2, with 9 bases that match TRBD1. The CDR3 is 13 residues long. V lost 7 bases and J lost 1; bases outside the gene matches: 1. The germline V gene encodes CDR1 SQVTM and CDR2 ANQGSEA.

The CDR3 sequence is CASSPLGTSSSDEQFF. Written as DNA, the CDR3 is TGTGCCAGCAGCCCGCTAGGGACTAGCTCATCCGATGAGCAGTTCTTC. The J gene is TRBJ2-1, the V gene TRBV7-9; 9 bases line up with TRBD2. The CDR3 runs to 16 residues. From germline, CDR1 is SEHNR and CDR2 FQNEAQ (reference sequence). V gave up 5 bases and J gave up 8 bases; unmatched junction bases: 13. Together with reference TRBV7-9 and TRBJ2-1, the CDR3 gives the full variable domain: DTGVSQNPRHKITKRGQNVTFRCDPISEHNRLYWYRQTLGQGPEFLTYFQNEAQLEKSRLLSDRFSAERPKGSFSTLEIQRTEQGDSAMYLCASSPLGTSSSDEQFFGPGTRLTVL.

The chain recombines TRBV2 with TRBJ2-1; D unresolved. The V gene lost 7 bases and the J gene lost 0 bases, with 16 bases spanning the gap. CDR3 length equals 16 residues. Germline V lookup: CDR1 SNHLY, CDR2 FYNNEI. The DNA for the CDR3 is TGTGCCAGCATGAATTTCGCGGCGAGCTCCTACAATGAGCAGTTCTTC. The encoded protein is CASMNFAASSYNEQFF.

This chain connects TRBV5-4 to TRBJ2-5; D uncertain. The CDR3 extends over 15 amino acids. From germline, CDR1 is SGHNT and CDR2 YYREEE (reference sequence). The V end was cut by 4 bases, the J end by 0 bases, with 13 bases between. The CDR3, as DNA: TGTGCCAGCAGCCCAGGACGGCGATACCAAGAGACCCAGTACTTC. This codes for CASSPGRRYQETQYF.